This TCR beta chain was profiled in a study of blood T cell repertoires in COVID-19 (dated by TCRdb to 2020 to 2022). At the level of the whole study: Collaborator samples came from the United States, Italy and Spain and covered acute and convalescent phases of COVID-19. The material from the prospective study consisted of cDNA or gDNA derived from T cells, B-cell-depleted T cells, or PBMCs. Deeply sampled blood TCRbeta repertoires from subjects exposed to, actively infected with, or recovered from COVID-19 were included in the dataset. A freely available public database, intended as a resource for researchers studying the immune response to SARS-CoV-2, is where the repertoires were released. The samples were drawn from two sources: the first 160 participants of the ongoing ImmuneRACE study, and fewer than 1,500 subjects contributed by 6 global collaborators. Sample metadata almost always included a de-identified subject ID, COVID-19 status, age in years and sex. Where available, HLA class I and class II types were taken from metadata supplied by the sample provider and were not determined by assay-based typing.

Summary of the overall study and its limitations: The amount of clinical and demographic metadata varied by source and participant and was provided uncurated.

TCRbeta CDR3 regions were amplified from genomic DNA using the immunoSEQ Assay, a bias-controlled multiplex PCR. In the source study's methods: The number of nucleated cells in each sample was estimated from the amplification of reference gene primers within the assay. To quantify the absolute abundance of each unique TCRbeta CDR3 rearrangement, sequence reads were collapsed and filtered. For each sample, productive Simpson clonality was calculated as the square root of Simpson's diversity index over productive rearrangements. Imported from immuneACCESS, the table was reduced by TCRdb to in-frame sequences with V and J called. These copies leave out some clones; in studies compared against another copy, an unresolved V gene accounts for under half, and the cause of the remainder is not known. V, J and clone size reflect that table, while D and trimming were determined from the DNA. This sample holds some 80,000 clones; approximately 84% were observed only once. The top ten clones comprise approximately 11% of the sample.

Including the terminal cysteine and phenylalanine, the CDR3 comprises 16 residues. The only DNA kept is the CDR3, 48 bases in frame from the first base. The germline V gene encodes CDR1 MRHNA and CDR2 SNTAGT. V is pruned by 4 bases and J by 6 bases, leaving 5 bases of the junction without a gene match. A remark on this clone: Its recognized antigen is unknown. It has no much larger one-base neighbor in the sample; base qualities were not kept.

One collaborating source in Seattle enrolled patients during active infection and followed them longitudinally through the course of disease. Each collaborating institution followed its own protocols to collect whole blood in K2EDTA tubes. For TCRbeta analysis, collaborators shipped samples in one of three forms: frozen whole blood, isolated PBMCs, or DNA extracted from either of those sample types. Source material: peripheral blood. This clonotype was obtained from a man in his sixties with COVID-19, enrolled during active disease. The V and J genes are TRBV6-4 and TRBJ2-2, with TRBD2 matching 13 junction bases. CDR3 loop: CASSARLAGGPGELFF. At the DNA level, the sequence is TGTGCCAGCAGTGCACGACTAGCGGGAGGTCCCGGGGAGCTGTTTTTT.